This entry lists 7 T cell receptor beta chains sequenced from one sample in a study of T cells after yellow fever vaccination. Each CDR3 protein is one row after TCRdb ran MiXCR on the 5' RACE reads. The table has about 580,000 distinct CDR3 sequences, roughly a sixth seen once. Specimen: PBMCs, collected around 5 days after the first yellow fever vaccination. The receptors originated from a man younger than 35 who received the YFV17D yellow fever vaccine.

V usage is TRBV20-1 and J usage is TRBJ2-1; D is perhaps TRBD1 or TRBD2 (6 bases each). The CDR3 has 15 residues. V lost 5 bases and J lost 4, with 18 bases in between. Germline CDR1 is DFQATT and CDR2 is SNEGSKA (reference sequence). The CDR3 coding sequence is TGCAGTGCTGGGTACGGAGGGGGAACTTACAATGAGCAGTTCTTC. Translation gives CSAGYGGGTYNEQFF.

The gene calls are TRBV6-5 and TRBJ2-7, with 10 bases aligning to TRBD1. The germline gives CDR1 MNHEY, CDR2 SVGAGI. The CDR3 has 15 residues. V dropped 2 bases and J dropped 5; count of bases not matched to a gene: 6. The CDR3 reads CASSYEGQGKHEQYF. CDR3 nucleotides: TGTGCCAGCAGTTACGAGGGACAGGGGAAGCACGAGCAGTACTTC.

The chain is built from TRBV7-2 and TRBJ2-7; D is uncertain. CDR3 size: 14 residues. CDR1 is SGHTA and CDR2 is FQGNSA in the germline V gene. Trimming shortened V by 2 bases and J by 2 bases, and 10 bases separated the two germline ends. The DNA for the CDR3 is TGTGCCAGCAGCTTAACCAGGTCAGCCTACGAGCAGTACTTC. Translation gives CASSLTRSAYEQYF.

This clonotype was detected a few times. The chain uses TRBV27 and TRBJ2-5, with TRBD1 matching over 9 bases. The CDR3 covers 16 residues. CDR1 MNHEY and CDR2 SMNVEV come from the germline V gene (reference sequence). Unmatched junction bases numbered 9, after V lost 5 bases and J lost 2 bases. The CDR3 DNA is TGTGCCAGCAGTCCGCCTCCAGGACAGGGGCAAGAGACCCAGTACTTC. Protein product: CASSPPPGQGQETQYF.

This clonotype showed up just a few times. The rearrangement uses TRBV7-3 and TRBJ2-3; 8 bases are shared with TRBD1. The germline V gene encodes CDR1 SGHTA and CDR2 FQGTGA. The J segment lost 1 base and the V segment lost 0 bases, leaving 3 bases of the junction unmatched. The CDR3 contains 16 residues. The CDR3 sequence is CASSLTGGQGTDTQYF. CDR3 DNA sequence: TGTGCCAGCAGCTTAACGGGGGGACAGGGCACAGATACGCAGTATTTT.

The genes are TRBV12-3 or TRBV12-4 and TRBJ1-2; 10 positions agree with TRBD1. CDR3 length: 17 residues. V lost 7 bases, J lost 3 bases, and 14 bases stayed unmatched. CDR3 bases: TGTGCCAGCACCCCCGGGACAGGGGAGTGGATAGACTATGGCTACACCTTC. Translation: CASTPGTGEWIDYGYTF.

This chain joins TRBV20-1 and TRBJ2-4, with 7 nucleotides matching TRBD1. Germline trimming cut 0 bases from V and 7 bases from J; bases unmatched to any gene: 9. This CDR3 spans 15 amino acids. Germline V gene lookup returns CDR1 DFQATT and CDR2 SNEGSKA (reference sequence). The CDR3 here is CSARDMRRGKNIQYF. The CDR3 DNA reads TGCAGTGCTAGAGATATGCGCAGGGGGAAGAACATTCAGTACTTC.